The 30 T cell receptor beta chains in this list originate from one sample, sequenced in a study of OX40 agonist ivuxolimab in advanced cancers. Clones were sequenced by immunoSEQ multiplex PCR, and TCRdb holds only the in-frame ones, with some missing. The table shows some 50,000 clones, with 88% occurring only once. Sequencing was performed on CD4+ or CD8+ T cells sorted from blood, taken in a trial of the OX40 agonist ivuxolimab. These receptors all stem from an adult with an advanced solid tumor such as melanoma, head and neck, liver or kidney cancer.

This chain uses TRBV28 with TRBJ2-7; 7 bases align to TRBD1. Trimming at V came to 5 bases and at J to 2 bases, leaving 6 bases not matched to a gene. Germline V gene data show CDR1 as MDHEN and CDR2 as SYDVKM. This CDR3 is 14 amino acids long. The CDR3: CASSTRGPPYEQYF. The CDR3 DNA is TGTGCCAGCAGTACTAGGGGGCCTCCCTACGAGCAGTACTTC.

The chain has TRBV6-5 and TRBJ2-5; 14 bases line up with TRBD2. The ends lost 2 bases at V and 4 bases at J; junction bases unmatched: 0. This CDR3 is built from 15 residues. Germline values: CDR1 MNHEY, CDR2 SVGAGI. CDR3 sequence reads: CASSYGTSGRETQYF. DNA of the CDR3: TGTGCCAGCAGTTACGGGACTAGCGGGAGAGAGACCCAGTACTTC.

The V gene is TRBV7-6, the J gene TRBJ1-1; the D gene is possibly TRBD1 (6 bases). Looked up from germline, CDR1 is SGHVS and CDR2 is FNYEAQ. Trimming left V 8 bases short and J 5 bases short, with 18 bases between. There are 14 residues in the CDR3. In DNA form, the CDR3 reads TGTGCCAGCTCCCTTACAGGGACCGGGACTGAAGCTTTCTTT. Its translation: CASSLTGTGTEAFF.

Only a few counts were recorded for this clone. The V gene is TRBV11-3, the J gene TRBJ2-1; TRBD2 matches at 14 bases. The germline V gene has CDR1 SGHNT and CDR2 YENEEA. V trimming: 5 bases; J trimming: 7 bases; junction bases outside the gene matches: 16. There are 19 residues in the CDR3. The CDR3: CASSERDRGTSGSRNEQFF. In DNA form, the CDR3 reads TGTGCCAGCAGCGAAAGGGACCGCGGGACTAGCGGGAGTCGGAATGAGCAGTTCTTC.

The count of this clone is one. The CDR3 DNA reads as TGTGCCAGTAGTGAGGGACTAGCGGGGGTTTCCTACGAGCAGTACTTC. Residues: CASSEGLAGVSYEQYF. This chain uses TRBV19 with TRBJ2-7, with 14 bases lining up with TRBD2. Germline assignment: CDR1 LNHDA and CDR2 SQIVND (reference sequence). The CDR3 extends over 16 amino acids. V trimming: 5 bases; J trimming: 1 base; junction bases outside the gene matches: 4.

This clone was counted between two and nine times. The CDR3 DNA sequence: TGCAGCGTAGGGGGGCAGCCTAACACTGAAGCTTTCTTT. It translates to CSVGGQPNTEAFF. The genes are TRBV29-1 and TRBJ1-1; a possible D gene is TRBD1 (6 bases). V shed 6 bases and J shed 2 bases, with 13 bases lying between them. The germline V gene encodes CDR1 SQVTM and CDR2 ANQGSEA. The CDR3 loop spans 13 amino acids.

This sequence joins TRBV10-3 and TRBJ2-3; weak D call: TRBD2 (5 bases). V dropped 0 bases and J dropped 2 bases, with 6 bases sitting between them. Germline CDR1 reads ENHRY; CDR2 reads SYGVKD. CDR3 length equals 14 residues. The CDR3 sequence is CAISESGDTDTQYF. The CDR3 nucleotides are TGTGCCATCAGTGAGTCGGGAGACACAGATACGCAGTATTTT.

The chain has TRBV7-9 and TRBJ2-7; TRBD2 matches at 14 bases. V was pared by 5 bases and J by 8 bases, with 11 bases of the junction left unmatched. The CDR3 has 16 amino acids. Germline CDR1 and CDR2: SEHNR and FQNEAQ (reference sequence). The CDR3 here is CASSDKSGTSGGQQYF. The CDR3 DNA is TGTGCCAGCAGCGATAAAAGCGGGACTAGCGGGGGCCAGCAGTACTTC.

The chain uses TRBV4-2 and TRBJ2-1; 9 nucleotides agree with TRBD2. V dropped 0 bases and J dropped 2; count of bases not matched to a gene: 5. Germline CDR1 LGHNA, CDR2 YNFKEQ. The CDR3 contains 17 residues. The CDR3 sequence is CASSQDPPSGAYNEQFF. CDR3 nucleotides: TGTGCCAGCAGCCAAGATCCGCCTAGCGGGGCCTACAATGAGCAGTTCTTC.

This chain uses TRBV6-5 with TRBJ2-1, with 8 nucleotides matching TRBD1. The V gene end was trimmed by 5 bases and the J gene end by 15 bases; junction bases not matched to a gene: 12. CDR1 and CDR2 (germline): MNHEY, SVGAGI. The CDR3 covers 13 residues. The CDR3 is CASSPQTGGGWFF. The CDR3 DNA reads as TGTGCCAGCAGTCCCCAAACAGGGGGAGGTTGGTTCTTC.

V gene TRBV5-1 combines with J gene TRBJ2-7; D may match TRBD1 or TRBD2 (5 bases each). In germline, CDR1 is SGHRS, CDR2 YFSETQ. The V gene lost 5 bases and the J gene lost 5 bases, with 17 bases spanning the gap. The CDR3 totals 14 residues. The CDR3 loop reads CASREAYGADEQYF. The CDR3 nucleotides read TGCGCCAGCAGGGAGGCCTATGGGGCGGACGAGCAGTACTTC. Based on the CDR3 plus reference TRBV5-1 and TRBJ2-7, the full variable domain is KAGVTQTPRYLIKTRGQQVTLSCSPISGHRSVSWYQQTPGQGLQFLFEYFSETQRNKGNFPGRFSGRQFSNSRSEMNVSTLELGDSALYLCASREAYGADEQYFGPGTRLTVT.

The rearrangement uses TRBV7-9 and TRBJ2-7, with TRBD1 identical over 7 bases. From germline, CDR1 is SEHNR and CDR2 FQNEAQ (reference sequence). V shed 5 bases, J shed 3 bases, and the junction held 4 bases outside the gene matches. The CDR3 loop spans 13 amino acids. CDR3 sequence reads: CASSTGQFYEQYF. The CDR3 DNA sequence: TGTGCCAGCAGCACGGGACAGTTCTACGAGCAGTACTTC.

The chain couples TRBV29-1 to TRBJ2-5; D gene uncertain. The DNA matches TRBJ2-7 better at its end, which makes the J call doubtful. Germline V gene lookup returns CDR1 SQVTM and CDR2 ANQGSEA. The CDR3 totals 9 residues. CDR3 sequence reads: CSVEDEQYF. DNA for the CDR3: TGCAGCGTTGAAGACGAGCAGTACTTC.

The CDR3 spells CASSQAGETQYF. Here the CDR3 DNA reads TGCGCCAGCAGCCAAGCTGGAGAGACCCAGTACTTC. The chain employs TRBV4-3 and TRBJ2-5; D ambiguous. The CDR3 is made up of 12 amino acids. The V gene lost 1 base and the J gene lost 4 bases, with 4 bases spanning the gap. Germline V CDR1 and CDR2: LGHNA, YSLEER.

The chain has TRBV7-8 and TRBJ2-2, with D perhaps given as TRBD1 or TRBD2 (6 bases each). With 3 bases removed from V and 4 bases from J, the gap between germline ends came to 18 bases. CDR1 SGHVS and CDR2 FQNEAQ come from the germline V gene. This CDR3 region has 17 residues. This CDR3 reads CASSLKWAQGGTGELFF. CDR3 DNA sequence: TGTGCCAGCAGCTTGAAATGGGCACAGGGAGGCACCGGGGAGCTGTTTTTT.

The chain links TRBV10-2 to TRBJ1-3, with D tentatively TRBD1 (6 bases). The CDR3 has 16 amino acids. CDR1 and CDR2 from the germline V gene are WSHSY and SAAADI. Trimming removed 7 bases at V and 0 bases at J, with 16 bases between. CDR3 coding DNA: TGCGCCAGCAATGACGTCGGAGGGGGCTCTGGAAACACCATATATTTT. Its protein is CASNDVGGGSGNTIYF.

The chain recombines TRBV7-6 with TRBJ2-7, with unresolved D. This CDR3 has 12 residues. Trimming took 3 bases from V and 5 from J, leaving 8 bases between them. Per the germline V gene, CDR1 is SGHVS and CDR2 is FNYEAQ. CDR3 DNA sequence: TGTGCCAGCAGCTTTCTTGGCGACGAGCAGTACTTC. This encodes CASSFLGDEQYF. The full variable domain, with the rest looked up from reference TRBV7-6 and TRBJ2-7, is GAGVSQSPRYKVTKRGQDVALRCDPISGHVSLYWYRQALGQGPEFLTYFNYEAQQDKSGLPNDRFSAERPEGSISTLTIQRTEQRDSAMYRCASSFLGDEQYFGPGTRLTVT.

The table lists this clone with a count of one. The CDR3 sequence is CASSPGQGNQPQHF. DNA for the CDR3: TGCGCCAGCAGTCCGGGACAGGGCAATCAGCCCCAGCATTTT. J is TRBJ1-5 and V is TRBV5-1, with TRBD1 matching over 8 bases. J was trimmed by 2 bases and V by 5 bases; bases with no gene match: 3. Germline V gene data show CDR1 as SGHRS and CDR2 as YFSETQ. The CDR3 is made up of 14 amino acids.

V and J are TRBV4-3 and TRBJ2-1; 8 bases are a match to TRBD1. J was trimmed by 5 bases and V by 0 bases; bases with no gene match: 15. The CDR3 has 19 amino acids. CDR1 LGHNA and CDR2 YSLEER come from the germline V gene. The chain's CDR3 is CASSQDRGQGAFRNNEQFF. Written as DNA, the CDR3 is TGCGCCAGCAGCCAAGACCGGGGGCAGGGGGCGTTTCGGAACAATGAGCAGTTCTTC.

This chain uses TRBV27 with TRBJ2-7; 8 bases agree with TRBD2. Per the germline V gene, CDR1 is MNHEY and CDR2 is SMNVEV (reference sequence). V shed 5 bases and J 4 bases; nucleotides not matched to a gene: 13. There are 16 residues in the CDR3. The DNA for the CDR3 is TGTGCCAGCAGTGCCACCGGGACTAGTATAAATTACGAGCAGTACTTC. Its protein is CASSATGTSINYEQYF.

The gene calls are TRBV19 and TRBJ2-1; D gene uncertain. Between the trimmed V and J ends, which lost 2 bases and 7 bases, there was a span of 15 bases. The CDR3 has 15 residues. Germline CDR1 and CDR2: LNHDA and SQIVND (reference sequence). The DNA for the CDR3 is TGTGCCAGTAGTATAAGTGGCATGATCGGGAATGAGCAGTTCTTC. This codes for CASSISGMIGNEQFF.

This chain connects TRBV28 to TRBJ2-7; tentative D call: TRBD1 (6 bases). CDR1 is MDHEN, CDR2 SYDVKM, per germline. This CDR3 spans 15 amino acids. The germline V and J ends were trimmed by 1 base and 0 bases, with 10 bases remaining between them. This chain's CDR3 is CASSLSGVSSYEQYF. The CDR3 DNA sequence: TGTGCCAGCAGTTTATCAGGGGTAAGCTCCTACGAGCAGTACTTC.

This clone is a singleton in its sample. The V call is TRBV7-2, the J call TRBJ2-5, with 12 bases that match TRBD2. V lost 1 base and J lost 1; bases outside the gene matches: 10. Germline lookup yields CDR1 SGHTA and CDR2 FQGNSA. The CDR3 has 19 residues. CDR3 residues: CASSLVDMLAGGFQETQYF. The CDR3 DNA sequence: TGTGCCAGCAGCTTAGTAGATATGCTAGCGGGGGGGTTCCAAGAGACCCAGTACTTC.

The J gene is TRBJ2-5, the V gene TRBV6-5, with D perhaps TRBD2 (5 bases). The J call may not be correct, given that the DNA end is closer to TRBJ2-7. There are 12 residues in the CDR3. Germline assignment: CDR1 MNHEY and CDR2 SVGAGI. The CDR3 sequence: CASSSPGDEQYF. CDR3 DNA sequence: TGTGCCAGCAGTTCCCCCGGGGACGAGCAGTACTTC.

This sequence joins TRBV6-5 and TRBJ2-7; D might be TRBD2 (7 bases). Germline lookup yields CDR1 MNHEY and CDR2 SVGAGI. The V gene lost 7 bases and the J gene lost 6 bases, with 22 bases spanning the gap. CDR3 length: 15 residues. The CDR3 sequence: CASNRGGGTTGEQYF. In DNA, the CDR3 is TGTGCCAGCAATCGGGGCGGGGGCACCACTGGCGAGCAGTACTTC.

The rearrangement links TRBV2 to TRBJ2-2; TRBD2 is a possible D gene (6 bases). Germline V CDR1 and CDR2: SNHLY, FYNNEI. The CDR3 totals 14 residues. The V gene lost 4 bases and the J gene lost 5 bases, with 11 bases spanning the gap. Here the CDR3 reads CASSVLAGTGELFF. The CDR3 coding sequence is TGTGCCAGCAGTGTACTAGCTGGAACCGGGGAGCTGTTTTTT.

The chain joins TRBV5-4 to TRBJ2-7; perhaps D is TRBD1 or TRBD2 (5 bases each). Looked up from germline, CDR1 is SGHNT and CDR2 is YYREEE (reference sequence). Trimming removed 4 bases at V and 5 bases at J, with 19 bases between. The CDR3 length is 15 residues. The CDR3 nucleotides read TGTGCCAGCAGCCAGGGCAGCGGTGGATACAACGAGCAGTACTTC. It is translated as CASSQGSGGYNEQYF.

V gene TRBV30 combines with J gene TRBJ2-3, with 7 positions matching TRBD2. V lost 4 bases to trimming and J lost 3 bases; unmatched junction nucleotides: 7. The CDR3 covers 14 residues. CDR1 and CDR2 (germline): GTSNPN, SVGIG (reference sequence). The CDR3: CAWKKRDGTDTQYF. The CDR3 bases are TGTGCCTGGAAAAAGCGGGACGGGACAGATACGCAGTATTTT.

The J gene is TRBJ2-5, the V gene TRBV6-6; D assignment may be TRBD1 or TRBD2 (6 bases each). The ends were cut back, 2 bases at V and 5 bases at J, with 15 bases in the middle. This CDR3 spans 15 amino acids. Germline V gene data show CDR1 as MNHNY and CDR2 as SVGAGI (reference sequence). In DNA form, the CDR3 reads TGTGCCAGCAGTTACGTAGGGGGAGGTTGGGAGACCCAGTACTTC. Translating it yields CASSYVGGGWETQYF.

The chain joins TRBV7-8 to TRBJ1-4; D ambiguous. Germline CDR1 reads SGHVS; CDR2 reads FQNEAQ. The CDR3 spans 14 residues. Trimming took 5 bases from V and 5 from J, leaving 12 bases between them. CDR3 amino acids: CASSRYRKNEKLFF. CDR3 nucleotide sequence: TGTGCCAGCAGCCGTTACAGAAAAAATGAAAAACTGTTTTTT. Filled out from reference TRBV7-8 and TRBJ1-4, the complete variable domain reads GAGVSQSPRYKVAKRGQDVALRCDPISGHVSLFWYQQALGQGPEFLTYFQNEAQLDKSGLPSDRFFAERPEGSVSTLKIQRTQQEDSAVYLCASSRYRKNEKLFFGSGTQLSVL.